This T cell receptor (beta chain) was recorded in a study of T cell clones after liver transplantation. Study details: Without induction therapy, subjects received standard immunosuppression until 12-24 months post-transplant. Tolerance: complete withdrawal held at least one year, liver enzymes staying within twice normal.

The table came from immunoSEQ multiplex PCR; TCRdb's copy has only in-frame clones and leaves some out. The sample shows tens of thousands of clones, less than 85% of them seen only once. The V and J ends lost 4 bases and 0 bases respectively, with 11 bases between them. The germline V gene has CDR1 SGHKS and CDR2 YYEKEE (reference sequence). The CDR3 is made up of 16 amino acids. Sorting of unstimulated PBMCs yielded separate CD3+CD4+ and CD3+CD8+ fractions. The clonotype was recovered from a human patient who received a liver transplant. The graft donor may be the source of some T cells. The rearrangement links TRBV5-5 to TRBJ1-6, with D perhaps matching TRBD1 (6 bases). Sample: CD4+ T cells from blood, taken at the 22-month timepoint. Here the CDR3 DNA reads TGTGCCAGCAGCAAGGGGGAGAGCTCCTATAATTCACCCCTCCACTTT. Residues: CASSKGESSYNSPLHF. Complete variable domain (other parts from reference TRBV5-5 and TRBJ1-6): DAGVTQSPTHLIKTRGQQVTLRCSPISGHKSVSWYQQVLGQGPQFIFQYYEKEERGRGNFPDRFSARQFPNYSSELNVNALLLGDSALYLCASSKGESSYNSPLHFGNGTRLTVT.